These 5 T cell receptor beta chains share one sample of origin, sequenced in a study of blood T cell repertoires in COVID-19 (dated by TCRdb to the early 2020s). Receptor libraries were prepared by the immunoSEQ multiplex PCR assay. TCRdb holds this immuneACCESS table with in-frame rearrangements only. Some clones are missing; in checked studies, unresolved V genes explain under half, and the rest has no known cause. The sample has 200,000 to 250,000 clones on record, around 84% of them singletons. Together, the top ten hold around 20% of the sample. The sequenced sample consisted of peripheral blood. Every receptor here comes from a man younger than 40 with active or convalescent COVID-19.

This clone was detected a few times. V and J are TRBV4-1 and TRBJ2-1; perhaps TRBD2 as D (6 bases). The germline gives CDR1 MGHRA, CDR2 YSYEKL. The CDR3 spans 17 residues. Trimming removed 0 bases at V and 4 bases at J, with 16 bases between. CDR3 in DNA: TGCGCCAGCAGCCAAGAAATGGGTAGCGGATATTACAATGAGCAGTTCTTC. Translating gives CASSQEMGSGYYNEQFF.

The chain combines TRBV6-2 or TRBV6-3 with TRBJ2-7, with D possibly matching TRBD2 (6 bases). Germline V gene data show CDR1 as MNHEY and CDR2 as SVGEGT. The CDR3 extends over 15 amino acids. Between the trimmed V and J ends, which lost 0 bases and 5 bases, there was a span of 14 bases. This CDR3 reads CASSYSGLPNNEQYF. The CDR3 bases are TGTGCCAGCAGTTACTCGGGACTCCCCAACAACGAGCAGTACTTC.

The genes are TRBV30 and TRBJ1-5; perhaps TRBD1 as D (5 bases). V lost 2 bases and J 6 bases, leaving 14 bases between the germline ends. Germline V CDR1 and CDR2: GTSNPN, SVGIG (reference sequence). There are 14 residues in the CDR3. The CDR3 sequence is CAWSLGGEGQPQHF. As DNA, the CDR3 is TGTGCCTGGAGTCTTGGAGGGGAGGGTCAGCCCCAGCATTTT.

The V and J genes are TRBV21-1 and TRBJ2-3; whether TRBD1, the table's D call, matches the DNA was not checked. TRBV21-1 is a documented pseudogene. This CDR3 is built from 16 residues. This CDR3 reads CASSFPGQFPTDTQYF. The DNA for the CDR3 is TGTGCCAGCAGCTTCCCTGGACAGTTCCCGACAGATACGCAGTATTTT.

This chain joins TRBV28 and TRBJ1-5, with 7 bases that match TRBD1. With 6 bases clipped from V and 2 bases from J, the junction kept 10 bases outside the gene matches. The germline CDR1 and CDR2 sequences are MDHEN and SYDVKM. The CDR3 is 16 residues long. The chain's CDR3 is CASSLETGFGNQPQHF. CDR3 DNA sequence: TGTGCCAGCAGCCTTGAGACAGGGTTCGGCAATCAGCCCCAGCATTTT.